These 31 T cell receptor beta chains were sequenced from one sample in a study of T-cell memory formation after mild COVID-19. MiXCR, applied by TCRdb to the 5' RACE reads, yields one record per CDR3 protein. The table includes roughly 350,000 distinct CDR3 sequences, around 15% detected once. Source material: PBMCs or a T cell subset sorted from them (not recorded which). The receptors here all came from a young man who had mild COVID-19 (a few samples of this study predate the infection). Cell type and time point are not known.

This chain uses TRBV5-5 with TRBJ2-7, with D possibly TRBD2 on 6 matching bases. CDR1 is SGHKS and CDR2 is YYEKEE in the germline V gene (reference sequence). V was pared by 4 bases and J by 6 bases, with 14 bases between. The CDR3 runs 13 residues. Here the CDR3 DNA reads TGTGCCAGCAGCACCCGCATGGGGGGCGAGCAGTACGTC. It is translated as CASSTRMGGEQYV.

This clonotype was seen repeatedly, ten times or more. The chain recombines TRBV27 with TRBJ1-4; D is uncertain. V gave up 0 bases and J gave up 0 bases, with 5 bases separating them. This CDR3 spans 15 amino acids. The V gene's germline CDR1 is MNHEY and CDR2 SMNVEV (reference sequence). The chain's CDR3 is CASSLSGATNEKLFF. CDR3 DNA sequence: TGTGCCAGCAGTTTATCTGGTGCAACTAATGAAAAACTGTTTTTT.

A few counts support this clonotype. The chain employs TRBV6-5 and TRBJ1-1, with D possibly TRBD1 on 5 matching bases. This CDR3 has 13 residues. V was clipped by 6 bases and J by 12 bases, with 20 bases between them. Per germline, CDR1 MNHEY and CDR2 SVGAGI. In nucleotides, the CDR3 is TGTGCCAGCAGCCGGAGGTTCGGAGGGGAGACTTTCTTT. It is translated as CASSRRFGGETFF.

This clonotype was seen repeatedly, ten times or more. The chain is built from TRBV7-9 and TRBJ2-1; possible D gene TRBD1, 6 bases. The CDR3 has 11 residues. V was trimmed by 5 bases and J by 12 bases, leaving 11 bases between them. Looked up from germline, CDR1 is SEHNR and CDR2 is FQNEAQ (reference sequence). CDR3 sequence (DNA): TGTGCCAGCAGCGAGGGGGTAGGGCAGTTCTTC. Amino acid sequence: CASSEGVGQFF.

The CDR3 loop is CASRGTSAETQYF. CDR3 bases: TGTGCCAGCAGAGGGACTAGCGCGGAGACCCAGTACTTC. The chain links TRBV7-2 to TRBJ2-5; 10 bases line up with TRBD2. CDR1 and CDR2 (germline): SGHTA, FQGNSA. The ends lost 6 bases at V and 5 bases at J; junction bases unmatched: 3. This CDR3 spans 13 amino acids. Based on the CDR3 plus reference TRBV7-2 and TRBJ2-5, the full variable domain is GAGVSQSPSNKVTEKGKDVELRCDPISGHTALYWYRQSLGQGLEFLIYFQGNSAPDKSGLPSDRFSAERTGGSVSTLTIQRTQQEDSAVYLCASRGTSAETQYFGPGTRLLVL.

The chain links TRBV5-1 to TRBJ2-1; possibly TRBD2 for D (6 bases). The CDR3 contains 11 residues. CDR1 and CDR2 (germline): SGHRS, YFSETQ. Trimming took off 4 bases at V and 13 bases at J, with 12 bases between the two ends. The CDR3 is CASSVGGAQFF. CDR3 sequence (DNA): TGCGCCAGCAGCGTGGGCGGGGCTCAGTTCTTC. The full variable domain, with the rest looked up from reference TRBV5-1 and TRBJ2-1, is KAGVTQTPRYLIKTRGQQVTLSCSPISGHRSVSWYQQTPGQGLQFLFEYFSETQRNKGNFPGRFSGRQFSNSRSEMNVSTLELGDSALYLCASSVGGAQFFGPGTRLTVL.

The CDR3 protein is CASSQTGTRGYEQYF. CDR3 coding DNA: TGTGCCAGCAGCCAGACCGGGACAAGGGGCTACGAGCAGTACTTC. This rearrangement joins TRBV7-2 to TRBJ2-7; tentative D call: TRBD1 (6 bases). Germline values: CDR1 SGHTA, CDR2 FQGNSA. The CDR3 has 15 amino acids. V was clipped by 5 bases and J by 3 bases, with 17 bases between them.

The sample holds a few counts of this clonotype. The chain employs TRBV7-3 and TRBJ1-1; maybe TRBD1 (5 bases). CDR3 size: 15 residues. The germline V gene has CDR1 SGHTA and CDR2 FQGTGA. V lost 2 bases to trimming and J lost 3 bases, with 13 bases between them. DNA for the CDR3: TGTGCCAGCAGCTTATCGCCAGGGCCGCACACTGAAGCTTTCTTT. Residues: CASSLSPGPHTEAFF.

The chain joins TRBV7-3 to TRBJ2-3; 12 nucleotides match TRBD2. CDR1 SGHTA and CDR2 FQGTGA come from the germline V gene. V gave up 5 bases and J gave up 9 bases; unmatched junction bases: 9. The CDR3 is made up of 15 amino acids. The CDR3 here is CASSRTSGVYQTQYF. The CDR3 DNA sequence: TGTGCCAGCAGCCGGACTAGCGGGGTGTATCAGACGCAGTATTTT.

This chain joins TRBV18 and TRBJ2-5; D unresolved. This CDR3 contains 17 residues. Trimming stripped 3 bases from V and 0 bases from J, with 17 bases between. Germline CDR1 and CDR2: KGHSH and LQKENI. The CDR3 here is CASSPGPEAQYQETQYF. The CDR3 DNA reads as TGTGCCAGCTCACCCGGCCCCGAGGCCCAGTACCAAGAGACCCAGTACTTC.

This sequence joins TRBV2 and TRBJ1-1; no definite D call. V lost 1 base, J lost 4 bases, and 13 bases lay in between. Germline V gives CDR1 SNHLY, CDR2 FYNNEI. The CDR3 sequence is 15 residues long. CDR3 in amino acids: CASSEEGRTGTEAFF. The CDR3 DNA reads as TGTGCCAGCAGTGAAGAAGGGCGAACGGGCACTGAAGCTTTCTTT.

This clonotype has a count of ten or more. The chain combines TRBV2 with TRBJ1-6; 11 bases agree with TRBD1. CDR3 length equals 15 residues. Germline V CDR1 and CDR2: SNHLY, FYNNEI. With V trimmed by 4 bases and J by 9 bases, 5 bases remained unmatched. The chain's CDR3 is CASSADRGPISPLHF. CDR3 sequence (DNA): TGTGCCAGCAGTGCGGACAGGGGGCCGATTTCACCCCTCCACTTT.

This clonotype has only a few counts. The chain is built from TRBV4-1 and TRBJ2-5, with 9 bases identical to TRBD2. Germline V gene data show CDR1 as MGHRA and CDR2 as YSYEKL. V lost 2 bases to trimming and J lost 4 bases; unmatched junction nucleotides: 5. This CDR3 is built from 15 residues. The CDR3 sequence is CASSQSSGVRETQYF. The CDR3 coding sequence is TGCGCCAGCAGCCAATCTAGCGGGGTCCGAGAGACCCAGTACTTC.

This clonotype was counted at least ten times. The chain combines TRBV7-8 with TRBJ2-1, with D tentatively TRBD2 (5 bases). V dropped 4 bases and J dropped 4 bases, with 14 bases sitting between them. The CDR3 is made up of 15 amino acids. Per germline, CDR1 SGHVS and CDR2 FQNEAQ. This CDR3 reads CASSSRRTSYNEQFF. CDR3 coding DNA: TGTGCCAGCAGCTCGCGTCGGACTTCTTACAATGAGCAGTTCTTC.

This rearrangement joins TRBV20-1 to TRBJ2-1; the D gene is possibly TRBD2 (6 bases). CDR1 DFQATT and CDR2 SNEGSKA come from the germline V gene (reference sequence). V shed 3 bases and J shed 9 bases, with 21 bases lying between them. This CDR3 region has 15 residues. This CDR3 reads CSARVAVGSRPEQFF. The DNA of the CDR3 is TGCAGTGCTAGGGTAGCGGTAGGTAGCCGGCCTGAGCAGTTCTTC.

Only a few counts were recorded for this clonotype. The chain uses TRBV11-2 and TRBJ2-3, with D tentatively TRBD2 (7 bases). V lost 3 bases to trimming and J lost 1 base, with 17 bases between them. Germline loops: CDR1 SGHAT, CDR2 FQNNGV. The CDR3 loop spans 17 amino acids. DNA for the CDR3: TGTGCCAGCAGCTTGGGGACTATGGGGGGGCGCACAGATACGCAGTATTTT. Translating gives CASSLGTMGGRTDTQYF.

V and J are TRBV7-2 and TRBJ1-1; possibly TRBD1 for D (5 bases). V was clipped by 3 bases and J by 8 bases, with 13 bases between them. This CDR3 is 13 amino acids long. CDR1 and CDR2 from the germline V gene are SGHTA and FQGNSA. Here the CDR3 DNA reads TGTGCCAGCAGCTTTAGGGAGGGGCCAGAAGCTTTCTTT. As protein: CASSFREGPEAFF.

In nucleotides, the CDR3 is TGTGCCACCAGCCCGCCGGGCTCAGATACGCAGTATTTT. Amino acids: CATSPPGSDTQYF. This sequence joins TRBV15 and TRBJ2-3; D is unclear. The germline V gene has CDR1 LNHNV and CDR2 YYDKDF (reference sequence). Trimming stripped 5 bases from V and 4 bases from J, with 10 bases between. The CDR3 spans 13 residues. Filled out from reference TRBV15 and TRBJ2-3, the complete variable domain reads DAMVIQNPRYQVTQFGKPVTLSCSQTLNHNVMYWYQQKSSQAPKLLFHYYDKDFNNEADTPDNFQSRRPNTSFCFLDIRSPGLGDTAMYLCATSPPGSDTQYFGPGTRLTVL.

The table lists this clonotype with a few counts. The chain uses TRBV7-6 and TRBJ1-2; 9 bases align to TRBD1. Trimming cost V 5 bases and J 7 bases; bases outside gene matches: 5. Germline loops: CDR1 SGHVS, CDR2 FNYEAQ. This CDR3 spans 13 amino acids. CDR3 in amino acids: CASSPGQGSGYTF. The CDR3 coding sequence is TGTGCCAGCAGCCCGGGACAGGGCTCTGGCTACACCTTC.

The genes are TRBV21-1 and TRBJ1-6; the tabulated D call, TRBD1, remains unverified against the DNA. TRBV21-1 corresponds to a pseudogene. The CDR3 is 19 residues long. The CDR3 spells CASSKARPGVRSYNSPLHF. The DNA for the CDR3 is TGTGCCAGCAGCAAAGCGCGGCCGGGGGTAAGGTCCTATAATTCACCCCTCCACTTT.

The chain recombines TRBV5-1 with TRBJ1-2, with D perhaps matching TRBD1 (6 bases). V was trimmed by 2 bases and J by 4 bases, leaving 12 bases between them. This CDR3 contains 14 residues. Germline V CDR1 and CDR2: SGHRS, YFSETQ. CDR3 loop: CASSFTGPRYGYTF. The CDR3 coding sequence is TGCGCCAGCAGCTTCACAGGGCCGCGCTATGGCTACACCTTC. Full variable domain (rest looked up from reference TRBV5-1 and TRBJ1-2): KAGVTQTPRYLIKTRGQQVTLSCSPISGHRSVSWYQQTPGQGLQFLFEYFSETQRNKGNFPGRFSGRQFSNSRSEMNVSTLELGDSALYLCASSFTGPRYGYTFGSGTRLTVV.

This clonotype was counted only a few times. This sequence joins TRBV29-1 and TRBJ1-1, with D perhaps TRBD1 (6 bases). V was cut by 6 bases and J by 3 bases, with 14 bases left in between. Germline CDR1 is SQVTM and CDR2 is ANQGSEA. The CDR3 is 13 residues long. In nucleotides, the CDR3 is TGCAGCGTAGGGGGGCGCTTGGACACTGAAGCTTTCTTT. Its protein product is CSVGGRLDTEAFF.

The chain links TRBV24-1 to TRBJ2-5; maybe TRBD2 (6 bases). The germline V gene encodes CDR1 KGHDR and CDR2 SFDVKD. CDR3 length: 14 amino acids. With 4 bases removed from V and 4 bases from J, the gap between germline ends came to 12 bases. CDR3 protein: CATSDPGTLETQYF. Written as DNA, the CDR3 is TGTGCCACCAGTGACCCCGGGACTTTAGAGACCCAGTACTTC.

This rearrangement joins TRBV23-1 to TRBJ2-7; 8 nucleotides align to TRBD1. TRBV23-1 is flagged as an ORF with uncertain function. The CDR3 is 14 residues long. V was clipped by 3 bases and J by 6 bases; unmatched bases: 7. The CDR3 protein is CASSQSDRGTEQYV. For the CDR3, the DNA is TGCGCCAGCAGTCAGAGCGACAGGGGCACCGAGCAGTACGTC.

Only a few counts were recorded for this clonotype. The rearrangement joins TRBV12-3 or TRBV12-4 to TRBJ2-3, with D maybe TRBD1 (6 bases). V lost 3 bases to trimming and J lost 0 bases, with 10 bases between them. There are 15 residues in the CDR3. CDR3 sequence (DNA): TGTGCCAGCAGTTTGTACAGGGCTAGCACAGATACGCAGTATTTT. Protein: CASSLYRASTDTQYF.

The sample holds a few counts of this clonotype. The chain recombines TRBV4-1 with TRBJ2-2; 8 bases align to TRBD1. The CDR3 length is 15 residues. The V segment lost 0 bases and the J segment 7 bases; nucleotides outside the gene matches: 4. The germline V gene has CDR1 MGHRA and CDR2 YSYEKL. CDR3 DNA sequence: TGCGCCAGCAGCCAAGAGACAGGGGTTAACGGGGAGCTGTTTTTT. It encodes CASSQETGVNGELFF.

This clonotype occurred a few times. The CDR3 DNA reads TGTGCCAGCACGGGAGCAGGTTCAGTGACCCAGTACTTC. It encodes CASTGAGSVTQYF. The rearrangement links TRBV27 to TRBJ2-5; D might be TRBD2 (6 bases). Trimming shortened V by 7 bases and J by 7 bases, and 16 bases separated the two germline ends. From germline, CDR1 is MNHEY and CDR2 SMNVEV (reference sequence). The CDR3 spans 13 residues.

This clonotype was counted between two and nine times. This chain uses TRBV6-5 with TRBJ2-7, with 9 bases that match TRBD1. This CDR3 is built from 15 residues. The ends lost 0 bases at V and 3 bases at J; junction bases unmatched: 3. CDR1 MNHEY and CDR2 SVGAGI come from the germline V gene. CDR3 bases: TGTGCCAGCAGTTACTCTGGGACAGGGATCTACGAGCAGTACTTC. Translating gives CASSYSGTGIYEQYF.

V and J are TRBV6-2 or TRBV6-3 and TRBJ2-1; D might be TRBD2 (6 bases). CDR1 and CDR2 from the germline V gene are MNHEY and SVGEGT. The CDR3 consists of 16 residues. V lost 0 bases to trimming and J lost 0 bases, with 9 bases between them. The CDR3 sequence: CASSYSAGGSYNEQFF. The CDR3 DNA is TGTGCCAGCAGTTACTCTGCCGGGGGCTCCTACAATGAGCAGTTCTTC.

The chain couples TRBV29-1 to TRBJ2-5; D perhaps matches TRBD1 (5 bases). Trimming pared 1 base from V and 4 bases from J, leaving 16 bases between. The CDR3 has 15 amino acids. Per the germline V gene, CDR1 is SQVTM and CDR2 is ANQGSEA. The CDR3 DNA reads as TGCAGCGTTGAAGTCCCCCGCGCAGGGCGAGAGACCCAGTACTTC. This codes for CSVEVPRAGRETQYF.

The sample holds a few counts of this clonotype. The chain has TRBV10-3 and TRBJ2-1; TRBD2 matches at 9 bases. After removal of 3 bases from V and 6 bases from J, the junction contained 3 bases not matched to a gene. The CDR3 runs to 14 residues. The germline V gene has CDR1 ENHRY and CDR2 SYGVKD. The CDR3: CAISDGGGGNEQFF. Written as DNA, the CDR3 is TGTGCCATCAGTGATGGCGGGGGGGGCAATGAGCAGTTCTTC.